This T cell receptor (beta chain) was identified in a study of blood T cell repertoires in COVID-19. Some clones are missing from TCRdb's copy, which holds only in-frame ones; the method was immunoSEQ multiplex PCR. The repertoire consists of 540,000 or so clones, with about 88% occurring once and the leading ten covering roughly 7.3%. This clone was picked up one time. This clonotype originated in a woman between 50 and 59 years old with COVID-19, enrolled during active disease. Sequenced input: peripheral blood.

CDR3 coding DNA: TGTGCCAGCACCCCAGCGGTGCCGATGAAAGATACGCAGTATTTT. Its translation: CASTPAVPMKDTQYF. The chain employs TRBV7-9 and TRBJ2-3; a possible D gene is TRBD2 (5 bases). V was cut by 7 bases and J by 5 bases, with 19 bases left in between. This CDR3 is 15 amino acids long. Looked up from germline, CDR1 is SEHNR and CDR2 is FQNEAQ (reference sequence).